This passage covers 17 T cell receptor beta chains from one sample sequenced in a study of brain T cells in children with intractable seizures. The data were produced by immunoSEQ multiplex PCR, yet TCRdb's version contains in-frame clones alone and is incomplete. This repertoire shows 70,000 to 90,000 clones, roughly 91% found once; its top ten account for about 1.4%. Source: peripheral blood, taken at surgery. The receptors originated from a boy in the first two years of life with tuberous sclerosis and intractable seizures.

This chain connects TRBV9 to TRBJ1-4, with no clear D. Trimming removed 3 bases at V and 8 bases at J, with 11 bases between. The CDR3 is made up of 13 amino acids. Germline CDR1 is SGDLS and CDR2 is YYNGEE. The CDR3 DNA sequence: TGTGCCAGCAGCGATGGGGTGGGGGAAAAACTGTTTTTT. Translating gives CASSDGVGEKLFF.

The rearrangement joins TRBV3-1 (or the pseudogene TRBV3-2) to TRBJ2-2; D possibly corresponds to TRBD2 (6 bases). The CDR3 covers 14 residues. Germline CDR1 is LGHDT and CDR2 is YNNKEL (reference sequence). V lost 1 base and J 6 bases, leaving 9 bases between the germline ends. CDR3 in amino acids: CASSQARLAGELFF. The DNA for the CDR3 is TGTGCCAGCAGCCAAGCACGACTAGCCGGGGAGCTGTTTTTT.

Written as DNA, the CDR3 is TGTGCCTGGAGTTCTGGGTCCAACTATGGCTACACCTTC. This translates into CAWSSGSNYGYTF. The chain carries TRBV30 and TRBJ1-2, with D uncertain. The V end was cut by 2 bases, the J end by 2 bases, with 9 bases between. CDR1 GTSNPN and CDR2 SVGIG come from the germline V gene (reference sequence). The CDR3 has 13 residues.

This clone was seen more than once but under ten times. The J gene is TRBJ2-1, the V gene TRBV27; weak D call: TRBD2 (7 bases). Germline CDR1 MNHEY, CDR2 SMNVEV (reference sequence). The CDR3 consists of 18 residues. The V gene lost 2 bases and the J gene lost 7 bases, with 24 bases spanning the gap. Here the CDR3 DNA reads TGTGCCAGCAGTTTACCTTCCCCCGGGGGGCCATTTCGGAATGAGCAGTTCTTC. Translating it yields CASSLPSPGGPFRNEQFF.

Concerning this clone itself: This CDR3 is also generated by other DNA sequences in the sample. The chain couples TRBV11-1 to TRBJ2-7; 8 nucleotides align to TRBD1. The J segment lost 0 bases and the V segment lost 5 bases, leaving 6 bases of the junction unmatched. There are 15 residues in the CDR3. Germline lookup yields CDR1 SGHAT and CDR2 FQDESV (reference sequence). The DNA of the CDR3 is TGTGCCAGCAGCCTCGGGACAGGCGTCTCCTACGAGCAGTACTTC. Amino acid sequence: CASSLGTGVSYEQYF.

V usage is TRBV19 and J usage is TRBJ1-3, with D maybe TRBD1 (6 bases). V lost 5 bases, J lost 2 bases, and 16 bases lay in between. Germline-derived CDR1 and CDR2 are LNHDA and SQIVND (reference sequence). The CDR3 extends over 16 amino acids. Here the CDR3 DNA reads TGTGCCAGTAGTTTCCGGACAGTTGTAACTGGAAACACCATATATTTT. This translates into CASSFRTVVTGNTIYF.

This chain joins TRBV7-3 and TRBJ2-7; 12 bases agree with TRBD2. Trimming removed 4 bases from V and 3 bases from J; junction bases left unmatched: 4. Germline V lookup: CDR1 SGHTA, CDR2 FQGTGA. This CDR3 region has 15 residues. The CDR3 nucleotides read TGTGCCAGCAGCTCCGGACTAGCGGGGCACTACGAGCAGTACTTC. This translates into CASSSGLAGHYEQYF.

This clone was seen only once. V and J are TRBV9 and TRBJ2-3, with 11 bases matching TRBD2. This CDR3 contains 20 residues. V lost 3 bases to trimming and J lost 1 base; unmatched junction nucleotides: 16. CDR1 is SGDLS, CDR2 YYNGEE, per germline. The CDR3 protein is CASSAHSGGATWGRTDTQYF. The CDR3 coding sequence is TGTGCCAGCAGCGCCCATAGCGGGGGGGCTACATGGGGCCGCACAGATACGCAGTATTTT.

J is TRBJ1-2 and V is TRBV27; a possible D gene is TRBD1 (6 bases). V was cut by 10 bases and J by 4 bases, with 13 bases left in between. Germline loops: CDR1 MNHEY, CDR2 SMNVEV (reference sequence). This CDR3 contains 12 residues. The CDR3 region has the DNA TGTGCCACAGGAAGGGGGGCCTATGGCTACACCTTC. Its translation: CATGRGAYGYTF.

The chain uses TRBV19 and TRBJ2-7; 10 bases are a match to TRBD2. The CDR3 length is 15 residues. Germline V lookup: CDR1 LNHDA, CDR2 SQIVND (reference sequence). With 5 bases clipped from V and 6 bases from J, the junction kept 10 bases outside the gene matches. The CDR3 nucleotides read TGTGCCAGTAGTGCTGGGACTAGCGTACCCCTCGAGCAGTACTTC. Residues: CASSAGTSVPLEQYF. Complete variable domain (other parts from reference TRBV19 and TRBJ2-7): DGGITQSPKYLFRKEGQNVTLSCEQNLNHDAMYWYRQDPGQGLRLIYYSQIVNDFQKGDIAEGYSVSREKKESFPLTVTSAQKNPTAFYLCASSAGTSVPLEQYFGPGTRLTVT.

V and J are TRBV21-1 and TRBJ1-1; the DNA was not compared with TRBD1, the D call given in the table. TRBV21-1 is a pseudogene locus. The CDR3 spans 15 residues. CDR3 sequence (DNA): TGTGCCAGCAGCGTACATACAGGTTCGAACACTGAAGCTTTCTTT. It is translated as CASSVHTGSNTEAFF.

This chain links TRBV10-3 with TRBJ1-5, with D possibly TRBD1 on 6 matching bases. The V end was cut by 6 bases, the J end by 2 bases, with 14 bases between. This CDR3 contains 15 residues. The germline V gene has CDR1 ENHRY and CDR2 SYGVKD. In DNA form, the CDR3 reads TGTGCCATCAGACAGGGACTGGAGGGCAATCAGCCCCAGCATTTT. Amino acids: CAIRQGLEGNQPQHF.

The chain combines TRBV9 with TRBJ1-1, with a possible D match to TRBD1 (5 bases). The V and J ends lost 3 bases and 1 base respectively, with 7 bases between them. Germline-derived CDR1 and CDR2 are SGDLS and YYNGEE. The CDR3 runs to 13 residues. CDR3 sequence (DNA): TGTGCCAGCAGCGAAACAGGGAACACTGAAGCTTTCTTT. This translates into CASSETGNTEAFF.

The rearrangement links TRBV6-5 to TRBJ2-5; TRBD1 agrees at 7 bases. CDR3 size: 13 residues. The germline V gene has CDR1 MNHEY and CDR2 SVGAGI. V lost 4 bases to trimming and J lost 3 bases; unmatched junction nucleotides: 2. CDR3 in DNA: TGTGCCAGCAGTTGGACAGGAGAAGAGACCCAGTACTTC. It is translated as CASSWTGEETQYF.

The CDR3 sequence is CASSIDINTEAFF. The CDR3 DNA is TGTGCCAGTAGTATTGACATTAACACTGAAGCTTTCTTT. V and J are TRBV19 and TRBJ1-1; D call uncertain. With 3 bases removed from V and 2 bases from J, the gap between germline ends came to 7 bases. The CDR3 runs 13 residues. Germline V gene lookup returns CDR1 LNHDA and CDR2 SQIVND (reference sequence).

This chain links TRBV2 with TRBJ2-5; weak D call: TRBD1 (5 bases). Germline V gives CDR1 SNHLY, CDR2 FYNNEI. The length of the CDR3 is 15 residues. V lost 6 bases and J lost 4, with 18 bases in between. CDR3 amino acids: CASRPQGLGIETQYF. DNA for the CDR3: TGTGCCAGCAGGCCGCAGGGTTTGGGGATAGAGACCCAGTACTTC.

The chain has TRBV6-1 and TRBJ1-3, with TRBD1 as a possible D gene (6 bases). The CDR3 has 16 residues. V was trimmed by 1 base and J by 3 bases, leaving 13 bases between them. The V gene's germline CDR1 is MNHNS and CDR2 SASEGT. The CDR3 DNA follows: TGTGCCAGCAGTGAAGTCGTCGGGGGCCTTGGAAACACCATATATTTT. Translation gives CASSEVVGGLGNTIYF.